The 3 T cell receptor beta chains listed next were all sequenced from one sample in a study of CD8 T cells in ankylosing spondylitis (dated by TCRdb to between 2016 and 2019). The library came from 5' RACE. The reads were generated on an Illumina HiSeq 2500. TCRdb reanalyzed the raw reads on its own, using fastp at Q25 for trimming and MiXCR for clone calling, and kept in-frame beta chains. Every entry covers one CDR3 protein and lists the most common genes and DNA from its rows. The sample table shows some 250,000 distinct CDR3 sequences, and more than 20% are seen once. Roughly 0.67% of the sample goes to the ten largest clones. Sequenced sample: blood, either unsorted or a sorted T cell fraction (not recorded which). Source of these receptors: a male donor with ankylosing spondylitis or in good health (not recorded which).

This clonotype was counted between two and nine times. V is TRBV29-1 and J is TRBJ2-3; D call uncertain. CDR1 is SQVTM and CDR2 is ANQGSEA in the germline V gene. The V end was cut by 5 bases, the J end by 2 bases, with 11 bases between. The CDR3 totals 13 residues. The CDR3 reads CSVSYGLTDTQYF. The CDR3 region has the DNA TGCAGCGTTTCCTATGGTCTCACAGATACGCAGTATTTT.

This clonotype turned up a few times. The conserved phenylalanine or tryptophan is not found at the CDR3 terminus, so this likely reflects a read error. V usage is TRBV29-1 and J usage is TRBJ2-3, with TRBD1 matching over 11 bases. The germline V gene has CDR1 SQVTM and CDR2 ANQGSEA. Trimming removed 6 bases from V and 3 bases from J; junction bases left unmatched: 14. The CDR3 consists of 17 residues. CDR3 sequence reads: CSVLIYKGQGGTDTQYL. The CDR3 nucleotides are TGCAGCGTCCTAATTTACAAGGGACAGGGGGGGACAGATACGCAGTATCTT.

CDR3 residues: CASNPIGGGQRETQYF. The CDR3, as DNA: TGTGCCAGCAACCCCATCGGCGGGGGGCAGCGAGAGACCCAGTACTTC. The V gene is TRBV6-1, the J gene TRBJ2-5; 8 bases fit TRBD2. V was pared by 7 bases and J by 4 bases, with 14 bases of the junction left unmatched. This CDR3 is 16 amino acids long. Germline CDR1 MNHNS, CDR2 SASEGT.